This TCR beta chain was sequenced in a study of blood T cell repertoires in COVID-19. Study as a whole: COVID-19 samples from acute and convalescent phases originated in the United States, Italy and Spain.

As handled by the study authors: Estimated nucleated cell counts came from reference gene primer amplification. The repertoire was sequenced with immunoSEQ multiplex PCR; TCRdb's copy has only in-frame clones and lacks some. V and J calls and clone size are as listed in that table; D and trimming were resolved from the DNA. The sample holds around 180,000 clones, about 85% seen once. The germline V and J ends were trimmed by 1 base and 4 bases, with 7 bases remaining between them. CDR1 SGHDN and CDR2 FVKESK come from the germline V gene. The CDR3 sequence is 13 residues long. The sequencing sample was made of peripheral blood. The J gene is TRBJ2-5, the V gene TRBV14; D might be TRBD1 (6 bases). This receptor was taken from a man in his sixties with acute or convalescent COVID-19. CDR3 amino acids: CASSQVGGETQYF. CDR3 coding DNA: TGTGCCAGCAGCCAAGTAGGGGGAGAGACCCAGTACTTC.